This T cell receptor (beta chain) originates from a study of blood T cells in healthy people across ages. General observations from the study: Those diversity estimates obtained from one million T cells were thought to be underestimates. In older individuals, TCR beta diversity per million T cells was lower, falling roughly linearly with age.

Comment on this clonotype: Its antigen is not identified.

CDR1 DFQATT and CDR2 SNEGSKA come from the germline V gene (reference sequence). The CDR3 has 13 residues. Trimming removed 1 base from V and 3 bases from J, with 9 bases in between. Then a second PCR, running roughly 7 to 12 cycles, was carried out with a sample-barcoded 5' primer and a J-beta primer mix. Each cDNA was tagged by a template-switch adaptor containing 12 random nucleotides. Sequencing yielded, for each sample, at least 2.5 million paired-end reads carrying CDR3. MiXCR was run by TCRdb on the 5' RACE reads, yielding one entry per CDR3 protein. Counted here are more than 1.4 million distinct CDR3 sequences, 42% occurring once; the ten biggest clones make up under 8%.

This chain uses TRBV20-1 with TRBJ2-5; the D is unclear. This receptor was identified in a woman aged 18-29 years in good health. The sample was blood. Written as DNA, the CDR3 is TGCAGTGCTAGAGGTGTAGGGAAAGAGACCCAGTACTTC. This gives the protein CSARGVGKETQYF.